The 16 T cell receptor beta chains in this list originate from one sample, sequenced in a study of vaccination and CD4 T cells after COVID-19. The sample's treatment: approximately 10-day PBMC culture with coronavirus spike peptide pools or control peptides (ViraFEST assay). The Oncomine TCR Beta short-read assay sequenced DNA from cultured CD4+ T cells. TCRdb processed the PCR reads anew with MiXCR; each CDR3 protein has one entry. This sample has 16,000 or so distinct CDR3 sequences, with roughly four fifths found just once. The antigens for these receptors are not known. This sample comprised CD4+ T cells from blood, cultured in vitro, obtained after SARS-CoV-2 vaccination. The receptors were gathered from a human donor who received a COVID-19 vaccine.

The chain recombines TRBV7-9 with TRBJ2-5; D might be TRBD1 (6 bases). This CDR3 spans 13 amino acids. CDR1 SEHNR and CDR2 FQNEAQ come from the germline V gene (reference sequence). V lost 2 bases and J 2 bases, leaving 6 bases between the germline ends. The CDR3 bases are TGTGCCAGCAGCTTACAGGGGCAAGAGACCCAGTACTTC. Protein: CASSLQGQETQYF. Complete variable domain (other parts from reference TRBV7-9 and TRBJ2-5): DTGVSQNPRHKITKRGQNVTFRCDPISEHNRLYWYRQTLGQGPEFLTYFQNEAQLEKSRLLSDRFSAERPKGSFSTLEIQRTEQGDSAMYLCASSLQGQETQYFGPGTRLLVL.

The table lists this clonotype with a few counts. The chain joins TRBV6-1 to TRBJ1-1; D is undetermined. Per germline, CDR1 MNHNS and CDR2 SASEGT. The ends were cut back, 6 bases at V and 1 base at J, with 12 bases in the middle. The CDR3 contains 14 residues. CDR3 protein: CASSRARGNTEAFF. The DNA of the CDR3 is TGTGCCAGCAGCCGTGCGCGGGGGAACACTGAAGCTTTCTTT.

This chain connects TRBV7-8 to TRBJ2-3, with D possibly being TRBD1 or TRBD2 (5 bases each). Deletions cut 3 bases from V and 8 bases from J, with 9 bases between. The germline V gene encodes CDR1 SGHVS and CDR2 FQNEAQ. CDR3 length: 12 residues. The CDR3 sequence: CASSFGGGTQYF. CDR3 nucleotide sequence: TGTGCCAGCAGCTTTGGTGGGGGTACGCAGTATTTT. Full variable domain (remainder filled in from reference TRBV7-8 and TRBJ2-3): GAGVSQSPRYKVAKRGQDVALRCDPISGHVSLFWYQQALGQGPEFLTYFQNEAQLDKSGLPSDRFFAERPEGSVSTLKIQRTQQEDSAVYLCASSFGGGTQYFGPGTRLTVL.

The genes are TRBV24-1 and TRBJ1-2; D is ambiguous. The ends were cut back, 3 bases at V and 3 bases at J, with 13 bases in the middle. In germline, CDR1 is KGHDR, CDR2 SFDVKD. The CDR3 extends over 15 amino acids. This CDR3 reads CATSDPTPRHYGYTF. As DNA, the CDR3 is TGTGCCACCAGTGATCCCACCCCGAGGCACTATGGCTACACCTTC.

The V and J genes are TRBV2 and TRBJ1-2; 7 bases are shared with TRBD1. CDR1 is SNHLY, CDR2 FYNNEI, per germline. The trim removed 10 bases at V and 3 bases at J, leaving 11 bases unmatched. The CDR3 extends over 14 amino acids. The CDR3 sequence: CATREGASYYGYTF. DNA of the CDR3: TGTGCCACCCGGGAGGGGGCGTCGTACTATGGCTACACCTTC.

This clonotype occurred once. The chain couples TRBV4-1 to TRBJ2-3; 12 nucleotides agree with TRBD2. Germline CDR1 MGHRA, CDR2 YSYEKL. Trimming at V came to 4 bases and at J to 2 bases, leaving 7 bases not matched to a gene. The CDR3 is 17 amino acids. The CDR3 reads CASSRRLAGAATDTQYF. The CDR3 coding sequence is TGCGCCAGCAGCCGAAGACTAGCGGGGGCCGCCACAGATACGCAGTATTTT.

CDR3 in amino acids: CASILQPPLSSYNSPLHF. In DNA, the CDR3 is TGTGCCAGCATTTTACAGCCTCCCCTCAGCTCCTATAATTCACCCCTCCACTTT. This chain joins TRBV6-1 and TRBJ1-6; D is uncertain. This CDR3 contains 18 residues. Germline CDR1 is MNHNS and CDR2 is SASEGT. V gave up 7 bases and J gave up 0 bases, with 19 bases separating them.

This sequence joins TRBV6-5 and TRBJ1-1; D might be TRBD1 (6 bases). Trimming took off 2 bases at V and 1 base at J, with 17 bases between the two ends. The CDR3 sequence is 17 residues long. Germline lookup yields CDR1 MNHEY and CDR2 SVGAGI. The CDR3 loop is CASSYRTPDRTNTEAFF. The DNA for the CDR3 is TGTGCCAGCAGTTACCGGACCCCCGACAGGACGAACACTGAAGCTTTCTTT.

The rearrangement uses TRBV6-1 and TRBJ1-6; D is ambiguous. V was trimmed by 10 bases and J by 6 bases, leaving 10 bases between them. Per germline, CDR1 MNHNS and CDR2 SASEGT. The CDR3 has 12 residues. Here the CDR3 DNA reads TGTGCCATCAAAGGCGCTAATTCACCCCTCCACTTT. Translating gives CAIKGANSPLHF.

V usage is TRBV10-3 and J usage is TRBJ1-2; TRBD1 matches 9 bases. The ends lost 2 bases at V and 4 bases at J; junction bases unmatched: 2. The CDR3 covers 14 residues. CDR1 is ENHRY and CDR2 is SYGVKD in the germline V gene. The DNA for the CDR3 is TGTGCCATCAGTGAGGGGACAGGGATCTATGGCTACACCTTC. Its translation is CAISEGTGIYGYTF.

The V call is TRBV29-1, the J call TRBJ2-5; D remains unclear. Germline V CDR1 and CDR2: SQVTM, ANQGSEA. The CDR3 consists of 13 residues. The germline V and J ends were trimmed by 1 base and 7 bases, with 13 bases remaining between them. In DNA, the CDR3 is TGCAGCGTTGAAGGGGGTAGGGATGGGACCCAGTACTTC. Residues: CSVEGGRDGTQYF.

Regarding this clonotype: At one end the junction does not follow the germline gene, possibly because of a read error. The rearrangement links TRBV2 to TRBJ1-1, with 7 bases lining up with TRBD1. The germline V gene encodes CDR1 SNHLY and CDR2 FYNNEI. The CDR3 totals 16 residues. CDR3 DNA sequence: TGTGCCAGCAGCGAAGACACAGGGGTAGTGAAAACTGAAGCTTTCTTT. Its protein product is CASSEDTGVVKTEAFF. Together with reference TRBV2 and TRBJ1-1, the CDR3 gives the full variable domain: EPEVTQTPSHQVTQMGQEVILRCVPISNHLYFYWYRQILGQKVEFLVSFYNNEISEKSEIFDDQFSVERPDGSNFTLKIRSTKLEDSAMYFCASSEDTGVVKTEAFFGQGTRLTVV.

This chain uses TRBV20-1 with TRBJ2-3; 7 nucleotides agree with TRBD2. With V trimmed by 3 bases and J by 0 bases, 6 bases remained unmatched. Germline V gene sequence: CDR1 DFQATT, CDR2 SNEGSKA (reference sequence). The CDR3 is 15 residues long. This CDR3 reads CSASDSGYSTDTQYF. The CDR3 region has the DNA TGCAGTGCTAGCGATAGCGGGTATAGCACAGATACGCAGTATTTT.

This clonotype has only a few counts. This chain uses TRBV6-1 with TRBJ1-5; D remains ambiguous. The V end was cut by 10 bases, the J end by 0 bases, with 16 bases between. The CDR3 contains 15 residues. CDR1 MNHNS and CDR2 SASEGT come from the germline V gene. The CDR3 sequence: CATQKEDYSNQPQHF. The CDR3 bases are TGTGCCACCCAAAAGGAGGATTATAGCAATCAGCCCCAGCATTTT.

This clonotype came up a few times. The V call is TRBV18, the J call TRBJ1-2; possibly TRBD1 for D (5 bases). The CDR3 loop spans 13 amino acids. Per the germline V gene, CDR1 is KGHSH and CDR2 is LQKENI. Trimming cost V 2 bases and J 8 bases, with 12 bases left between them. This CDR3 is CASSPGRGQGYTF. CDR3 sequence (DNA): TGTGCCAGCTCACCAGGGCGGGGCCAGGGCTACACCTTC.

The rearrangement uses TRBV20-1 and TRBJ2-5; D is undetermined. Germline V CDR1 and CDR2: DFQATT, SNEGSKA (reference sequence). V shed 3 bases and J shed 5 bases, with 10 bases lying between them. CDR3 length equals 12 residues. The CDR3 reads CSARVGYETQYF. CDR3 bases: TGCAGTGCTAGGGTCGGGTACGAGACCCAGTACTTC.